The rows below give T cell receptor beta chains drawn from one sample of a study of T cell responses to AZD1222 COVID-19 vaccine. Assay used: immunoSEQ multiplex PCR; TCRdb lists only in-frame clones, some missing. The table lists 110,000 to 150,000 clones, 88% of them singletons. The starting material was peripheral blood, obtained 28 days after the second AZD1222 dose. These receptors were collected from an adult who received the AZD1222 COVID-19 vaccine. The CDR3 runs from the conserved cysteine through the conserved F or W. The D gene is left open where the match is weak. Rows give clone size only sometimes, using once, few, many, or a class for an expanded clone.

abundance	v_gene	d_gene	j_gene	CDR3aa	CDR3nt
.	TRBV19	TRBD1	TRBJ2-2	CASSLVQGGNTGELFF	TGTGCCAGTAGTCTCGTACAGGGGGGAAACACCGGGGAGCTGTTTTTT
.	TRBV29-1	TRBD1	TRBJ1-1	CSVDDRGGTEAFF	TGCAGCGTCGATGACAGGGGGGGCACTGAAGCTTTCTTT
.	TRBV4-2	.	TRBJ2-1	CASSQALDEQFF	TGTGCCAGCAGCCAAGCGTTAGATGAGCAGTTCTTC
once	TRBV9	TRBD2	TRBJ2-6	CASSVAPGGGANVLTF	TGTGCCAGCAGCGTAGCTCCGGGAGGTGGGGCCAACGTCCTGACTTTC
.	TRBV5-1	.	TRBJ2-7	CASSSAMEIHEQYF	TGCGCCAGCAGCTCCGCGATGGAGATCCACGAGCAGTACTTC
.	TRBV28	.	TRBJ1-5	CASKSAEGGPQHF	TGTGCCAGCAAATCGGCAGAGGGAGGGCCCCAGCATTTT
.	TRBV19	TRBD1	TRBJ1-1	CASSIPGQRNTEAFF	TGTGCCAGTAGTATCCCGGGACAGCGGAACACTGAAGCTTTCTTT
.	TRBV6-6	TRBD2	TRBJ2-3	CASSPVPGTSYYTDTQYF	TGTGCCAGCAGTCCAGTCCCCGGGACTAGCTATTACACAGATACGCAGTATTTT
.	TRBV18	TRBD1	TRBJ2-1	CASSLAGTGFNEQFF	TGTGCCAGCTCACTTGCCGGGACAGGGTTCAATGAGCAGTTCTTC
.	TRBV27	TRBD2	TRBJ2-7	CASSQQLAVSYEQYF	TGTGCCAGCAGTCAACAACTAGCGGTTTCCTACGAGCAGTACTTC
.	TRBV6-5	.	TRBJ2-7	CASSYMTGPDFEQYF	TGTGCCAGCAGTTACATGACGGGGCCCGACTTCGAGCAGTACTTC
.	TRBV3-1/TRBV3-2	.	TRBJ2-3	CASSQMGTDTQYF	TGTGCCAGCAGCCAAATGGGCACAGATACGCAGTATTTT
.	TRBV6-2/TRBV6-3	.	TRBJ2-7	CASSYSKSFRYF	TGTGCCAGCAGTTACTCGAAATCGTTTAGGTACTTC
.	TRBV7-6	TRBD2	TRBJ2-5	CASSSRLAEGQETQYF	TGTGCCAGCAGCTCTCGACTAGCGGAAGGTCAAGAGACCCAGTACTTC
.	TRBV7-2	.	TRBJ1-3	CASSVQGNTIYF	TGTGCCAGCAGCGTTCAAGGAAACACCATATATTTT
.	TRBV27	.	TRBJ1-2	CASSFFRGSYYGYTF	TGTGCCAGCAGTTTCTTCCGGGGTTCCTACTATGGCTACACCTTC
.	TRBV28	TRBD1	TRBJ1-2	CASSFLVGGTGKDYGYTF	TGTGCCAGCAGTTTCCTCGTGGGCGGGACAGGGAAGGACTATGGCTACACCTTC
.	TRBV5-6	.	TRBJ1-6	CASSLGQLDFDPLHF	TGTGCCAGCAGCTTGGGACAGCTAGACTTCGATCCCCTCCACTTT
.	TRBV3-1/TRBV3-2	.	TRBJ2-1	CASSLAVGAREEFF	TGTGCCAGCAGCTTAGCTGTGGGGGCCCGTGAGGAGTTCTTC
.	TRBV7-3	.	TRBJ2-7	CASSLTTRGDYEQYF	TGTGCCAGCAGCTTAACGACCCGAGGGGATTACGAGCAGTACTTC
once	TRBV9	TRBD2	TRBJ2-7	CASSVAGGSRYEQYF	TGTGCCAGCAGCGTTGCGGGAGGATCGAGGTACGAGCAGTACTTC
.	TRBV7-9	.	TRBJ2-7	CASSSPGISYEQYF	TGTGCCAGCAGCTCCCCCGGGATCTCCTACGAGCAGTACTTC
.	TRBV29-1	.	TRBJ2-7	CSGTDSYEQYF	TGCAGCGGAACGGATTCCTACGAGCAGTACTTC
.	TRBV6-5	.	TRBJ2-1	CASSYSLQDPYNEQFF	TGTGCCAGCAGTTACTCGTTACAGGACCCCTACAATGAGCAGTTCTTC
.	TRBV7-2	TRBD2	TRBJ2-1	CASSQSSGDDTGEQFF	TGTGCCAGCAGCCAATCTAGCGGGGATGATACTGGTGAGCAGTTCTTC